This TCR beta chain stems from a study of neurological immune-mediated disorders. Study conclusions and caveats: Phylogenetic grouping placed 18 of 34 multiple sclerosis patients' repertoires in one related-CDR3 cluster, a possible signature. HTLV-1-associated myelopathy ranked highest for TCR clonal expansion and multiple sclerosis lowest, beneath healthy controls.

This CDR3 has 15 residues. V was clipped by 3 bases and J by 3 bases, with 14 bases between them. This clonotype was counted ten times or more. As yet, its antigen is unknown. TCRdb reanalysed the 5' RACE reads using MiXCR and keeps one entry per CDR3 protein. The data contain 45,000 to 55,000 distinct CDR3 sequences, 3% to 3.5% of them singletons. Sequenced: PBMCs. This rearrangement joins TRBV12-3 or TRBV12-4 to TRBJ2-5, with a possible D match to TRBD1 (6 bases). The sequence came from a middle-aged man with multiple sclerosis. CDR3 sequence reads: CASSFSSGVKETQYF. The CDR3 DNA follows: TGTGCCAGCAGTTTTTCCTCAGGGGTAAAAGAGACCCAGTACTTC.